This T cell receptor (beta chain) was sequenced for a study of blood T cells in healthy people across ages. Study-wide background: Template switching recovered approximately one barcoded beta molecule for every two T cells. Overall study findings and caveats: TCR beta diversity, measured per million T cells, fell in a roughly linear way with age.

This CDR3 spans 15 amino acids. The germline V and J ends were trimmed by 7 bases and 1 base, with 16 bases remaining between them. Germline values: CDR1 MNHEY, CDR2 SVGAGI. Combining a sample-barcoded 5' primer with a J-beta primer mix, a second PCR ran for 7 to 11 cycles. The authors tagged each cDNA molecule using a template-switch adaptor with 12 random nucleotides. TCRdb redid the calling of the 5' RACE reads with MiXCR, one entry per CDR3 protein. The sample holds over 1.5 million distinct CDR3 sequences, around half seen once. For this clonotype: The antigen is unknown.

The chain is built from TRBV6-5 and TRBJ1-1; D not resolved. The sequence was collected from a woman between 40 and 55 years old in good health. Sequenced input: blood. CDR3 protein: CASNKEYRANTEAFF. The CDR3 DNA reads as TGTGCCAGCAACAAGGAGTACCGAGCGAACACTGAAGCTTTCTTT.